This T cell receptor (beta chain) was sequenced during a study of T cell responses to AZD1222 COVID-19 vaccine. Study results and limitations: Spike-wide vaccine-associated CD4 TCRs dominated at 160-218 and 743-854. Mostly white British, mostly female donors; authors suggested clonal diversity may be underestimated. Spike-specific TCR breadth and depth both grew after two AZD1222 doses.

Pooled samples include second doses given at about 4 or 12 weeks. Using immunoSEQ multiplex PCR, the repertoire was profiled, and TCRdb retains in-frame clones only, with some absent. This table holds about 86,000 clones, approximately 91% found once. V dropped 5 bases and J dropped 4; count of bases not matched to a gene: 5. The CDR3 totals 15 residues. Germline CDR1 and CDR2: SGHNT and YENEEA. A word on this clone: Its target is unknown.

V gene TRBV11-3 combines with J gene TRBJ2-2, with 9 bases identical to TRBD1. This specimen consisted of peripheral blood, obtained 28 days after the second AZD1222 dose. The clonotype comes from an adult who received the AZD1222 COVID-19 vaccine. CDR3 protein: CASSPDRGVTGELFF. CDR3 DNA: TGTGCCAGCAGCCCGGACAGGGGAGTCACCGGGGAGCTGTTTTTT.